This T cell receptor beta chain is drawn from a study of cytomegalovirus exposure and HLA in healthy donors. Study-wide results and caveats: The study dropped some indistinguishable V segments, TRBV6-2 and TRBV6-3 among them. Most TCR sequences proved rare, with some public TCRs found in many donors. Later analysis found that TCR beta chains associated with HLA were more clonally expanded than other, equally common chains.

In the PCR, 60 Vbeta and 13 Jbeta primers were used. Profiling relied on immunoSEQ multiplex PCR, and the TCRdb table lists in-frame clones only, not all of them. The sample gives 85,000 to 90,000 clones, around four fifths of which show up once; 2.5% to 3% is in the top ten. Trimming removed 4 bases from V and 8 bases from J; junction bases left unmatched: 4. The germline gives CDR1 SNHLY, CDR2 FYNNEI. The CDR3 totals 12 residues. Nominally healthy donors were sampled, though unrecorded immune exposures were likely. Points on this clone: The antigen is unknown.

This chain uses TRBV2 with TRBJ1-2, with 7 bases that match TRBD1. The sequence was collected from a young man in good health and CMV-seronegative. The material sequenced was PBMCs. In DNA form, the CDR3 reads TGTGCCAGCAGTGGACAGGGTGCCGGCTACACCTTC. It yields the protein CASSGQGAGYTF.